This TCR beta chain is from a study of control samples from healthy donors and cancer patients. Here immunoSEQ multiplex PCR was the method, and the copy in TCRdb shows in-frame clones only, minus some. The table records about 160,000 clones, roughly 94% of them present only once. The CDR3 contains 19 residues. CDR1 is LNHNV, CDR2 YYDKDF, per germline (reference sequence). Between the trimmed V and J ends, which lost 0 bases and 0 bases, there was a span of 18 bases. The chain employs TRBV15 and TRBJ1-5; maybe TRBD1 (6 bases). The sequenced sample consisted of blood. This sequence originates from a woman in her forties in good health. CDR3 bases: TGTGCCACCAGCAGAGATCTAAGTTTGGACAGCTATAGCAATCAGCCCCAGCATTTT. Translating gives CATSRDLSLDSYSNQPQHF.